These T cell receptor beta chains were read from a single sample in a study of T cell repertoires and HLA-DP antigens. These receptors lack a known antigen. The protocol was immunoSEQ multiplex PCR, while the TCRdb copy is restricted to in-frame clones and leaves out a portion. Counted here are 75,000 to 90,000 clones, roughly nine tenths occurring once; the ten biggest clones make up 1.7%. Material: CD4+ T cells from PBMCs. The receptor set was obtained from a man aged 45-60 years in good health and CMV-seronegative. Each CDR3 is given with its conserved first and last residue. D genes are given only for firm matches.

J gene: TRBJ2-1
D gene: NA
V gene: TRBV6-1
CDR3 length: 13
CDR3 protein: CASSELRGHEQFF

J gene: TRBJ2-1
D gene: TRBD1
V gene: TRBV5-8
CDR3 length: 14
CDR3 protein: CASSPRQGWDEQFF

J gene: TRBJ1-1
D gene: NA
V gene: TRBV6-5
CDR3 length: 14
CDR3 protein: CASSKRQANTEAFF

J gene: TRBJ1-1
D gene: TRBD1
V gene: TRBV6-5
CDR3 length: 15
CDR3 protein: CASSYSTGGFTEAFF

J gene: TRBJ2-2
D gene: NA
V gene: TRBV27
CDR3 length: 15
CDR3 protein: CASSFGQSNTGELFF

J gene: TRBJ2-1
D gene: NA
V gene: TRBV5-1
CDR3 length: 11
CDR3 protein: CASSSPNEQFF

J gene: TRBJ2-5
D gene: NA
V gene: TRBV11-2
CDR3 length: 15
CDR3 protein: CASSLTGLNQETQYF

J gene: TRBJ1-5
D gene: TRBD1
V gene: TRBV19
CDR3 length: 16
CDR3 protein: CASSPTLTGINQPQHF

J gene: TRBJ1-3
D gene: NA
V gene: TRBV5-1
CDR3 length: 15
CDR3 protein: CASSLEGSPEDTIYF

J gene: TRBJ2-7
D gene: TRBD1
V gene: TRBV11-1
CDR3 length: 15
CDR3 protein: CASSSRDRGTYEQYF

J gene: TRBJ2-5
D gene: TRBD2
V gene: TRBV18
CDR3 length: 14
CDR3 protein: CASSPSGGLETQYF

J gene: TRBJ2-7
D gene: NA
V gene: TRBV30
CDR3 length: 14
CDR3 protein: CAWSGRGIPYEQYF

J gene: TRBJ2-3
D gene: TRBD2
V gene: TRBV5-4
CDR3 length: 15
CDR3 protein: CASTTSGGNSDTQYF

J gene: TRBJ2-2
D gene: NA
V gene: TRBV30
CDR3 length: 12
CDR3 protein: CARGRDTGELFF

J gene: TRBJ2-7
D gene: TRBD1
V gene: TRBV5-1
CDR3 length: 15
CDR3 protein: CASSPGTGVSEEQYF

J gene: TRBJ2-7
D gene: NA
V gene: TRBV30
CDR3 length: 17
CDR3 protein: CAWSPIGLGLAFHEQYF

J gene: TRBJ2-2
D gene: NA
V gene: TRBV9
CDR3 length: 16
CDR3 protein: CASSAAFGAWSGELFF

J gene: TRBJ1-1
D gene: TRBD1
V gene: TRBV14
CDR3 length: 15
CDR3 protein: CASSLRTGGFSEAFF

J gene: TRBJ2-1
D gene: TRBD2
V gene: TRBV29-1
CDR3 length: 15
CDR3 protein: CSARTSGGAGGEQFF

J gene: TRBJ1-1
D gene: NA
V gene: TRBV25-1
CDR3 length: 17
CDR3 protein: CASSIGGGASGSTEAFF

J gene: TRBJ2-5
D gene: TRBD2
V gene: TRBV2
CDR3 length: 14
CDR3 protein: CARRLAGGLETQYF

J gene: TRBJ1-4
D gene: NA
V gene: TRBV6-6
CDR3 length: 15
CDR3 protein: CASSYGFATNEKLFF

J gene: TRBJ2-7
D gene: TRBD2
V gene: TRBV6-6
CDR3 length: 14
CDR3 protein: CASSYGRERYEQYF

J gene: TRBJ2-1
D gene: TRBD2
V gene: TRBV11-1
CDR3 length: 16
CDR3 protein: CASSQRTSGGYNEQFF

J gene: TRBJ2-1
D gene: NA
V gene: TRBV10-1
CDR3 length: 12
CDR3 protein: CASSESVGRQFF

J gene: TRBJ2-7
D gene: TRBD2
V gene: TRBV30
CDR3 length: 15
CDR3 protein: CALTSGSRFSGEQYF

J gene: TRBJ1-2
D gene: NA
V gene: TRBV19
CDR3 length: 15
CDR3 protein: CASSMGEERNYGYTF

J gene: TRBJ2-3
D gene: TRBD1
V gene: TRBV7-9
CDR3 length: 15
CDR3 protein: CASSAQTGGTDTQYF

J gene: TRBJ2-1
D gene: NA
V gene: TRBV28
CDR3 length: 14
CDR3 protein: CASTPLGSYNEQFF

J gene: TRBJ2-7
D gene: TRBD2
V gene: TRBV11-2
CDR3 length: 16
CDR3 protein: CASSPKGLAGAHEQYF

J gene: TRBJ1-1
D gene: TRBD1
V gene: TRBV4-1
CDR3 length: 15
CDR3 protein: CASSHLGQGVTEAFF

J gene: TRBJ1-5
D gene: TRBD1
V gene: TRBV6-5
CDR3 length: 15
CDR3 protein: CASRRTGTGNQPQHF

J gene: TRBJ1-2
D gene: NA
V gene: TRBV30
CDR3 length: 12
CDR3 protein: CAWESGTYGYTF

J gene: TRBJ1-2
D gene: NA
V gene: TRBV7-8
CDR3 length: 12
CDR3 protein: CASSLEWDGYTF

J gene: TRBJ2-5
D gene: NA
V gene: TRBV5-8
CDR3 length: 14
CDR3 protein: CASSAGQHQETQYF

J gene: TRBJ2-1
D gene: TRBD2
V gene: TRBV5-1
CDR3 length: 15
CDR3 protein: CASSPGLAGVNEQFF

J gene: TRBJ2-5
D gene: TRBD1
V gene: TRBV29-1
CDR3 length: 13
CDR3 protein: CSVNRGVVETQYF

J gene: TRBJ1-2
D gene: TRBD1
V gene: TRBV6-6
CDR3 length: 13
CDR3 protein: CASSNRGRGGYTF

J gene: TRBJ1-2
D gene: NA
V gene: TRBV5-8
CDR3 length: 16
CDR3 protein: CASSSPGVHSGYGYTF

J gene: TRBJ2-5
D gene: TRBD2
V gene: TRBV28
CDR3 length: 15
CDR3 protein: CASSSPRGGPETQYF

J gene: TRBJ2-3
D gene: TRBD2
V gene: TRBV9
CDR3 length: 15
CDR3 protein: CASSVVAGAPDTQYF

J gene: TRBJ2-1
D gene: NA
V gene: TRBV11-2
CDR3 length: 17
CDR3 protein: CASSLEAEAGLYNEQFF

J gene: TRBJ2-5
D gene: NA
V gene: TRBV9
CDR3 length: 15
CDR3 protein: CASSVGLASGETQYF

J gene: TRBJ2-7
D gene: TRBD2
V gene: TRBV4-3
CDR3 length: 18
CDR3 protein: CASSQDIGTSGLIYEQYF

J gene: TRBJ1-2
D gene: TRBD1
V gene: TRBV25-1
CDR3 length: 13
CDR3 protein: CASGQTGRYGYTF

J gene: TRBJ2-5
D gene: NA
V gene: TRBV18
CDR3 length: 14
CDR3 protein: CASSPGWMRETQYF

J gene: TRBJ1-2
D gene: NA
V gene: TRBV28
CDR3 length: 12
CDR3 protein: CASWGRETGYTF

J gene: TRBJ1-5
D gene: NA
V gene: TRBV21-1
CDR3 length: 18
CDR3 protein: CASSKERRALYSNQPQHF

J gene: TRBJ1-1
D gene: NA
V gene: TRBV5-5
CDR3 length: 14
CDR3 protein: CASSLGTKRTEAFF

J gene: TRBJ1-2
D gene: TRBD1
V gene: TRBV28
CDR3 length: 15
CDR3 protein: CASSFPQGGNYGYTF

J gene: TRBJ2-7
D gene: TRBD1
V gene: TRBV4-2
CDR3 length: 14
CDR3 protein: CASNSDRPPSEQYF

J gene: TRBJ2-5
D gene: NA
V gene: TRBV7-6
CDR3 length: 14
CDR3 protein: CASSLGGSQETQYF

J gene: TRBJ2-7
D gene: NA
V gene: TRBV5-6
CDR3 length: 13
CDR3 protein: CASSWQGTLEQYF

J gene: TRBJ1-5
D gene: NA
V gene: TRBV27
CDR3 length: 13
CDR3 protein: CASSLRSNQPQHF

J gene: NA
D gene: TRBD1
V gene: TRBV29-1
CDR3 length: 12
CDR3 protein: CSFAQGTYEQYF

J gene: TRBJ2-2
D gene: NA
V gene: TRBV6-5
CDR3 length: 15
CDR3 protein: CASSYSGTSTGELFF

J gene: TRBJ1-2
D gene: TRBD1
V gene: TRBV4-3
CDR3 length: 16
CDR3 protein: CASSRTAGQGNYGYTF

J gene: TRBJ2-3
D gene: NA
V gene: TRBV27
CDR3 length: 13
CDR3 protein: CASSSDFTDTQYF

J gene: TRBJ1-6
D gene: NA
V gene: TRBV9
CDR3 length: 14
CDR3 protein: CASSVVGGDSPLHF